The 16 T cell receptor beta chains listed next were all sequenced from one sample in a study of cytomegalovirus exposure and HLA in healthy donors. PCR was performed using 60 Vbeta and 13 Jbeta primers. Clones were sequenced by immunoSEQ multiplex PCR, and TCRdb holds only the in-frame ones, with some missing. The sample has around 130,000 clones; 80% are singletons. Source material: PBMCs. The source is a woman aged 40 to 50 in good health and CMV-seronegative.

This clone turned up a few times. CDR3 DNA: TGTGCCAGTAGTATACAGGGTGATGTTTGGGAAAAACTGTTTTTT. This codes for CASSIQGDVWEKLFF. The chain carries TRBV19 and TRBJ1-4; perhaps TRBD1 as D (5 bases). There are 15 residues in the CDR3. The germline V gene has CDR1 LNHDA and CDR2 SQIVND (reference sequence). The V end lost 2 bases, the J end lost 8 bases, and 15 bases lay between the germline ends.

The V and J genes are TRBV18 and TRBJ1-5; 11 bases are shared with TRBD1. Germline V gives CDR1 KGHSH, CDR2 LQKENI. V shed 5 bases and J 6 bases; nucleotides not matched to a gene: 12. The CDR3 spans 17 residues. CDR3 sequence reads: CASSSGQGAGVGQPQHF. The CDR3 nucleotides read TGTGCCAGCTCATCTGGACAGGGGGCGGGAGTCGGTCAGCCCCAGCATTTT.

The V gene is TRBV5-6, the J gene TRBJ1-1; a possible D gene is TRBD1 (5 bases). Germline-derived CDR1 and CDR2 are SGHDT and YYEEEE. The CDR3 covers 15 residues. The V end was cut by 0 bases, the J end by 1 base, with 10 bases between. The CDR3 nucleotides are TGTGCCAGCAGCTTGGCCGCGGGGGGGAACACTGAAGCTTTCTTT. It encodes CASSLAAGGNTEAFF.

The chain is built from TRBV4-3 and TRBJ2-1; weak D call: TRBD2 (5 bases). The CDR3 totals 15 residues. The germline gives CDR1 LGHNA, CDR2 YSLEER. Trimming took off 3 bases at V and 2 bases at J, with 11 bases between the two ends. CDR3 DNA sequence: TGCGCCAGCAGCCATAAAGCGGAGGCCTACAATGAGCAGTTCTTC. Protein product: CASSHKAEAYNEQFF.

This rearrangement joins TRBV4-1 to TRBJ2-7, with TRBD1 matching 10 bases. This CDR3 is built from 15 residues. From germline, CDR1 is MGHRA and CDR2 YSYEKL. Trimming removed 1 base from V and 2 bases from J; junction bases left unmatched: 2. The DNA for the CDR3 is TGCGCCAGCAGCCAAGCGGACAGGGGGACCTACGAGCAGTACTTC. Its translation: CASSQADRGTYEQYF.

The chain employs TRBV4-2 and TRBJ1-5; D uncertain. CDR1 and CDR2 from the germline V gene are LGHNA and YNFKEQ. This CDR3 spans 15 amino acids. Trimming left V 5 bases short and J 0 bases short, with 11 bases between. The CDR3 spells CASSSEGYSNQPQHF. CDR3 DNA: TGTGCCAGCAGCTCGGAGGGATATAGCAATCAGCCCCAGCATTTT.

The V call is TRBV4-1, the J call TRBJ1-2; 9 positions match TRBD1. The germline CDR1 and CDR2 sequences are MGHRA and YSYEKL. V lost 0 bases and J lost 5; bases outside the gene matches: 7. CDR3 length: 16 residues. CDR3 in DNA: TGCGCCAGCAGCCAAGATCCCGGACAGGGGAGGTATGGCTACACCTTC. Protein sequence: CASSQDPGQGRYGYTF.

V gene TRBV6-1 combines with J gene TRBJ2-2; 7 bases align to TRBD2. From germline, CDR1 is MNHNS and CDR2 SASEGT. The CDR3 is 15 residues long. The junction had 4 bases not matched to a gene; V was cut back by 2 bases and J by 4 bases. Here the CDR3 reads CASSELAATTGELFF. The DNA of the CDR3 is TGTGCCAGCAGTGAACTAGCGGCTACCACCGGGGAGCTGTTTTTT.

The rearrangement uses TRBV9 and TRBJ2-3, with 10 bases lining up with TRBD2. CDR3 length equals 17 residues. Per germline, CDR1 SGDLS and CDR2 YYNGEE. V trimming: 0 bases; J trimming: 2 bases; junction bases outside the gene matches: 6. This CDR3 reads CASSVGASGGLTDTQYF. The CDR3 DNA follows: TGTGCCAGCAGCGTAGGGGCTAGCGGGGGCCTCACAGATACGCAGTATTTT.

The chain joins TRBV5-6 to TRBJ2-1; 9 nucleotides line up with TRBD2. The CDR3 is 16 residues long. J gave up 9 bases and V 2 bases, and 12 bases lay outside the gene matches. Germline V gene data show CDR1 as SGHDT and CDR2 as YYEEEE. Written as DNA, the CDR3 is TGTGCCAGCAGCTTCCGTAGCGGGAGTAAGAAAGTTGAGCAGTTCTTC. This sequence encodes CASSFRSGSKKVEQFF.

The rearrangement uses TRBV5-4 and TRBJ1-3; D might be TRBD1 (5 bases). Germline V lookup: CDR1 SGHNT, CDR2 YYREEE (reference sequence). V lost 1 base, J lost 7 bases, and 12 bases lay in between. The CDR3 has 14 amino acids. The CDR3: CASSLLGGENTIYF. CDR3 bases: TGTGCCAGCAGCTTGCTTGGGGGGGAGAACACCATATATTTT. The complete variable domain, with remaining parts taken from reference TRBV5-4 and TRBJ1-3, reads ETGVTQSPTHLIKTRGQQVTLRCSSQSGHNTVSWYQQALGQGPQFIFQYYREEENGRGNFPPRFSGLQFPNYSSELNVNALELDDSALYLCASSLLGGENTIYFGEGSWLTVV.

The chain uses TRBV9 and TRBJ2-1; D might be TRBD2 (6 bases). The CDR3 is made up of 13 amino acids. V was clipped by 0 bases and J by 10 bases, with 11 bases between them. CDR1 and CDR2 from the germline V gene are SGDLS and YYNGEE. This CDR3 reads CASSVAGDEEQFF. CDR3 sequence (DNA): TGTGCCAGCAGCGTAGCGGGGGACGAGGAGCAGTTCTTC. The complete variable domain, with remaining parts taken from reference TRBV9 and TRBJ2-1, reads DSGVTQTPKHLITATGQRVTLRCSPRSGDLSVYWYQQSLDQGLQFLIQYYNGEERAKGNILERFSAQQFPDLHSELNLSSLELGDSALYFCASSVAGDEEQFFGPGTRLTVL.

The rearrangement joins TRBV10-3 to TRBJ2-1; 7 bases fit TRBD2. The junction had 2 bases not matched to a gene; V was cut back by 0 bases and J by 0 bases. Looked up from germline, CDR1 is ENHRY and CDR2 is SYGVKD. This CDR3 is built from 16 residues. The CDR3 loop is CAISESPSGSYNEQFF. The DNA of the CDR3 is TGTGCCATCAGTGAGTCGCCTAGCGGCTCCTACAATGAGCAGTTCTTC.

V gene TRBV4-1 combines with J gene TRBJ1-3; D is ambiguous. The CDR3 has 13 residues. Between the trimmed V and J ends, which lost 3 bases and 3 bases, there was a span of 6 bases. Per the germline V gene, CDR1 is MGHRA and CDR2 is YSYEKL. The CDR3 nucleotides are TGCGCCAGCAGCCATCCTTTTGGAAACACCATATATTTT. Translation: CASSHPFGNTIYF.

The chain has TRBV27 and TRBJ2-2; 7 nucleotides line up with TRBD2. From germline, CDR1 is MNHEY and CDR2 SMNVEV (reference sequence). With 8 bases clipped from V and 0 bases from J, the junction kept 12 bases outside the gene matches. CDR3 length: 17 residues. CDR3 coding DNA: TGTGCCAGCTTTCCCTCCGCGGGGGAGACGAACACCGGGGAGCTGTTTTTT. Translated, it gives CASFPSAGETNTGELFF.

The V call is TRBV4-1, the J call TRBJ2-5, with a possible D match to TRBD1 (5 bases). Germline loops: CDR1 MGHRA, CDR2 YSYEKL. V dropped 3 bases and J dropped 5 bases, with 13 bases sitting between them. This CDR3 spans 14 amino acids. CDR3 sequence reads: CASSQRQTTETQYF. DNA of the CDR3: TGCGCCAGCAGCCAGCGACAGACAACGGAGACCCAGTACTTC.